These 28 T cell receptor beta chains were all obtained from the same sample, sequenced in a study of cytomegalovirus exposure and HLA in healthy donors. PCR employed 60 Vbeta and 13 Jbeta primers. Method: immunoSEQ multiplex PCR; TCRdb's copy keeps in-frame clones and lacks some. The sample has about 180,000 clones; 76% are singletons. The sample was PBMCs. The receptors shown here come from a woman aged 25 to 45 in good health and CMV-seropositive.

The chain has TRBV5-1 and TRBJ1-2; D gene uncertain. The V end was cut by 4 bases, the J end by 4 bases, with 14 bases between. This CDR3 has 14 amino acids. Germline V gene data show CDR1 as SGHRS and CDR2 as YFSETQ. The CDR3 region has the DNA TGCGCCAGCAGCCCCGACGGGAGGAGCTATGGCTACACCTTC. This gives the protein CASSPDGRSYGYTF. Together with reference TRBV5-1 and TRBJ1-2, the CDR3 gives the full variable domain: KAGVTQTPRYLIKTRGQQVTLSCSPISGHRSVSWYQQTPGQGLQFLFEYFSETQRNKGNFPGRFSGRQFSNSRSEMNVSTLELGDSALYLCASSPDGRSYGYTFGSGTRLTVV.

The chain links TRBV15 to TRBJ2-5; D may be TRBD2 (7 bases). Germline assignment: CDR1 LNHNV and CDR2 YYDKDF (reference sequence). Trimming shortened V by 0 bases and J by 6 bases, and 20 bases separated the two germline ends. This CDR3 is built from 17 residues. In DNA form, the CDR3 reads TGTGCCACCAGCAGAGAACAAGGGGGGGCCTCGAAAAAGACCCAGTACTTC. Protein sequence: CATSREQGGASKKTQYF.

There are a few counts of this clone. One junction end disagrees with the germline gene, perhaps due to a read error. V is TRBV6-1 and J is TRBJ2-6, with TRBD1 as a possible D gene (5 bases). The CDR3 has 19 amino acids. Germline values: CDR1 MNHNS, CDR2 SASEGT. The CDR3, as DNA: TGTGCCAGCAGTGAAGCTGGACGGTTAAGGCGATCTGGGGCCAACGGCCTGACTTTC. Residues: CASSEAGRLRRSGANGLTF.

The rearrangement links TRBV6-5 to TRBJ2-7; 11 nucleotides line up with TRBD1. Germline-derived CDR1 and CDR2 are MNHEY and SVGAGI. J was trimmed by 7 bases and V by 5 bases; bases with no gene match: 4. There are 13 residues in the CDR3. This CDR3 reads CASSPDRGQEQYF. In nucleotides, the CDR3 is TGTGCCAGCAGTCCGGACAGGGGGCAAGAGCAGTACTTC.

The chain recombines TRBV7-9 with TRBJ2-2, with D uncertain. The germline CDR1 and CDR2 sequences are SEHNR and FQNEAQ (reference sequence). The ends were cut back, 3 bases at V and 7 bases at J, with 3 bases in the middle. This CDR3 is built from 11 residues. CDR3 residues: CASSFFGELFF. The CDR3 coding sequence is TGTGCCAGCAGCTTCTTCGGGGAGCTGTTTTTT. Full variable domain (remainder filled in from reference TRBV7-9 and TRBJ2-2): DTGVSQNPRHKITKRGQNVTFRCDPISEHNRLYWYRQTLGQGPEFLTYFQNEAQLEKSRLLSDRFSAERPKGSFSTLEIQRTEQGDSAMYLCASSFFGELFFGEGSRLTVL.

In its sample, this clone was seen once. The chain couples TRBV6-1 to TRBJ1-1, with 7 bases aligning to TRBD1. With 5 bases clipped from V and 4 bases from J, the junction kept 7 bases outside the gene matches. The CDR3 runs 14 residues. Germline lookup yields CDR1 MNHNS and CDR2 SASEGT. CDR3 DNA sequence: TGTGCCAGCAGTACACAGGACAGGATCACTGAAGCTTTCTTT. Translation: CASSTQDRITEAFF.

The CDR3 DNA is TGTGCCAGCAGCTTGGATTCGGGGGTCAACTCCTACGAGCAGTACTTC. Its protein product is CASSLDSGVNSYEQYF. The rearrangement uses TRBV5-4 and TRBJ2-7; maybe TRBD2 (6 bases). Trimming stripped 0 bases from V and 0 bases from J, with 13 bases between. This CDR3 contains 16 residues. Germline V gene lookup returns CDR1 SGHNT and CDR2 YYREEE (reference sequence).

This sequence joins TRBV4-3 and TRBJ2-3; possibly TRBD1 for D (5 bases). Per the germline V gene, CDR1 is LGHNA and CDR2 is YSLEER. The CDR3 sequence is 13 residues long. V lost 2 bases and J 9 bases, leaving 12 bases between the germline ends. CDR3 loop: CASSQTVGETQYF. The DNA of the CDR3 is TGCGCCAGCAGCCAAACGGTAGGGGAAACGCAGTATTTT.

This chain joins TRBV5-4 and TRBJ2-1, with a tentative D call TRBD2 (6 bases). Germline CDR1 SGHNT, CDR2 YYREEE (reference sequence). The CDR3 totals 13 residues. V lost 3 bases, J lost 9 bases, and 13 bases lay in between. The CDR3 region has the DNA TGTGCCAGCAGCTCAACTAGCTACGGTGAGCAGTTCTTC. It translates to CASSSTSYGEQFF.

This clone has just one count. V and J are TRBV13 and TRBJ1-2; the D is unclear. V was shortened by 8 bases and J by 8 bases, with 27 bases between the two germline ends. The germline V gene has CDR1 PRHDT and CDR2 FYEKMQ (reference sequence). The CDR3 spans 16 residues. The chain's CDR3 is CASARLFAGNPGGYTF. The CDR3 DNA is TGTGCCAGCGCTCGGTTATTCGCTGGAAACCCGGGGGGCTACACCTTC. Supplemented by reference TRBV13 and TRBJ1-2, the full variable domain reads AAGVIQSPRHLIKEKRETATLKCYPIPRHDTVYWYQQGPGQDPQFLISFYEKMQSDKGSIPDRFSAQQFSDYHSELNMSSLELGDSALYFCASARLFAGNPGGYTFGSGTRLTVV.

This clone was counted a few times. J is TRBJ1-6 and V is TRBV4-1; maybe TRBD1 (5 bases). The germline V and J ends were trimmed by 4 bases and 6 bases, with 13 bases remaining between them. CDR3 length: 15 amino acids. Looked up from germline, CDR1 is MGHRA and CDR2 is YSYEKL. The CDR3 region is CASSRVTGVNSPLHF. In nucleotides, the CDR3 is TGCGCCAGCAGCCGGGTCACAGGAGTTAATTCACCCCTCCACTTT.

This clone was observed a handful of times. The genes are TRBV19 and TRBJ1-4; D gene ambiguous. The germline V and J ends were trimmed by 7 bases and 7 bases, with 13 bases remaining between them. Germline loops: CDR1 LNHDA, CDR2 SQIVND (reference sequence). The CDR3 totals 13 residues. This CDR3 is CASNTGETEKLFF. The CDR3 DNA is TGTGCCAGTAATACGGGTGAAACTGAAAAACTGTTTTTT.

The chain is built from TRBV10-3 and TRBJ2-7, with D tentatively TRBD2 (6 bases). Germline assignment: CDR1 ENHRY and CDR2 SYGVKD. The CDR3 runs to 14 residues. V was trimmed by 8 bases and J by 9 bases, leaving 23 bases between them. CDR3 sequence reads: CAIWVNGGDGGQYF. The DNA for the CDR3 is TGTGCCATCTGGGTTAACGGCGGGGACGGGGGGCAGTACTTC.

The gene calls are TRBV7-9 and TRBJ2-7; D is possibly TRBD1 (5 bases). This CDR3 region has 13 residues. Trimming left V 5 bases short and J 4 bases short, with 12 bases between. CDR1 is SEHNR and CDR2 is FQNEAQ in the germline V gene (reference sequence). CDR3 sequence (DNA): TGTGCCAGCAGCCCCAGGGTTACTTACGAGCAGTACTTC. Protein product: CASSPRVTYEQYF.

Note on this clone: Relative to the germline gene, one junction end is altered; a read error may explain this. The CDR3 DNA reads TGTGCCAGCACTCCTCGCGTGGGGTACTCTGGGGCCAACGGCCTGACTTTC. Translation gives CASTPRVGYSGANGLTF. The chain recombines TRBV11-3 with TRBJ2-6; D is perhaps TRBD1 (5 bases). Germline CDR1 and CDR2: SGHNT and YENEEA. This CDR3 comprises 17 residues.

This clone showed up just a few times. CDR3 in amino acids: CASSAGRDRGGGTEAFF. CDR3 bases: TGTGCCAGCAGCGCGGGCCGGGACAGGGGAGGCGGGACTGAAGCTTTCTTT. The chain combines TRBV9 with TRBJ1-1; 10 nucleotides agree with TRBD1. Germline CDR1 and CDR2: SGDLS and YYNGEE. V lost 3 bases, J lost 5 bases, and 13 bases stayed unmatched. CDR3 length equals 17 residues.

This clone was detected only once. The rearrangement uses TRBV5-1 and TRBJ2-5; TRBD2 matches at 9 bases. The CDR3 extends over 14 amino acids. Per the germline V gene, CDR1 is SGHRS and CDR2 is YFSETQ. The V segment lost 4 bases and the J segment 6 bases; nucleotides outside the gene matches: 7. The CDR3 nucleotides read TGCGCCAGCAGCCCGCGGGGGGGCCGGCAGACCCAGTACTTC. Translating it yields CASSPRGGRQTQYF.

This chain links TRBV11-2 with TRBJ2-1; D not resolved. CDR3 length: 14 residues. Trimming took off 5 bases at V and 2 bases at J, with 10 bases between the two ends. Germline V gives CDR1 SGHAT, CDR2 FQNNGV. CDR3 in amino acids: CASSLRLAYNEQFF. The DNA for the CDR3 is TGTGCCAGCAGCCTACGTCTGGCCTACAATGAGCAGTTCTTC.

Worth noting for this clone: Its ends do not fully match the called genes, so a read error is possible. V usage is TRBV2 and J usage is TRBJ2-6; the D gene is possibly TRBD1 (6 bases). This CDR3 region has 16 residues. The V gene's germline CDR1 is SNHLY and CDR2 FYNNEI. The CDR3 sequence is CASCGQPPTGANGLTF. CDR3 bases: TGTGCCAGCTGCGGACAGCCTCCGACTGGGGCCAACGGCCTGACTTTC.

The V call is TRBV19, the J call TRBJ1-2; possibly TRBD1 for D (5 bases). V lost 4 bases, J lost 2 bases, and 23 bases lay in between. The CDR3 extends over 18 amino acids. CDR1 LNHDA and CDR2 SQIVND come from the germline V gene (reference sequence). CDR3 amino acids: CASSTPPGGPRRNYGYTF. In nucleotides, the CDR3 is TGTGCCAGTAGTACCCCCCCCGGGGGACCGCGCCGAAACTATGGCTACACCTTC.

The chain couples TRBV4-1 to TRBJ1-4; perhaps TRBD1 as D (6 bases). Per germline, CDR1 MGHRA and CDR2 YSYEKL. The CDR3 is 14 residues long. The ends were cut back, 1 base at V and 5 bases at J, with 8 bases in the middle. The CDR3: CASSQVQGNEKLFF. The CDR3 DNA follows: TGCGCCAGCAGCCAAGTACAGGGAAATGAAAAACTGTTTTTT.

The table lists this clone with a few counts. Here the CDR3 DNA reads TGTGCCAGCAGTACCACGGGCGGGTTACAGTACTTC. Encoded protein: CASSTTGGLQYF. V and J are TRBV6-4 and TRBJ2-4; possible D gene TRBD2, 5 bases. CDR1 is MRHNA, CDR2 SNTAGT, per germline. The CDR3 consists of 12 residues. Trimming removed 5 bases at V and 13 bases at J, with 15 bases between.

This clone was counted a single time. The chain combines TRBV5-6 with TRBJ2-5; D is unclear. Germline V gives CDR1 SGHDT, CDR2 YYEEEE. The CDR3 is 15 residues long. V was trimmed by 3 bases and J by 2 bases, leaving 14 bases between them. This chain's CDR3 is CASSWYGSRQETQYF. The CDR3 DNA sequence: TGTGCCAGCAGCTGGTATGGCTCTAGGCAAGAGACCCAGTACTTC.

The V gene is TRBV18, the J gene TRBJ2-5; 10 bases are a match to TRBD2. The CDR3 runs 16 residues. Looked up from germline, CDR1 is KGHSH and CDR2 is LQKENI. Losses at the gene ends were 2 bases for V and 5 bases for J; bases not matched to a gene: 8. This CDR3 reads CASSPFSGGRVETQYF. CDR3 DNA sequence: TGTGCCAGCTCACCATTTAGCGGGGGGCGCGTGGAGACCCAGTACTTC.

The chain recombines TRBV6-5 with TRBJ2-7, with TRBD1 identical over 7 bases. The J segment lost 3 bases and the V segment lost 5 bases, leaving 4 bases of the junction unmatched. The CDR3 extends over 13 amino acids. Germline CDR1 is MNHEY and CDR2 is SVGAGI. In DNA form, the CDR3 reads TGTGCCAGCAGTGAACAGGGGCACTACGAGCAGTACTTC. Translating gives CASSEQGHYEQYF.

The V gene is TRBV15, the J gene TRBJ1-3; TRBD1 matches at 9 bases. V lost 1 base, J lost 1 base, and 2 bases stayed unmatched. The CDR3 totals 16 residues. CDR1 and CDR2 (germline): LNHNV, YYDKDF (reference sequence). The DNA of the CDR3 is TGTGCCACCAGCAGAGGAGACAGGGGGTCTGGAAACACCATATATTTT. Translating it yields CATSRGDRGSGNTIYF.

In this sample, this clone turned up a few times. CDR3 in amino acids: CASMARNTGELFF. CDR3 coding DNA: TGCGCCAGCATGGCCCGGAACACCGGGGAGCTGTTTTTT. This chain links TRBV5-1 with TRBJ2-2; no definite D call. The germline V gene encodes CDR1 SGHRS and CDR2 YFSETQ. The CDR3 length is 13 residues. The V end was cut by 6 bases, the J end by 1 base, with 7 bases between. The full variable domain, rest sourced from reference TRBV5-1 and TRBJ2-2, is KAGVTQTPRYLIKTRGQQVTLSCSPISGHRSVSWYQQTPGQGLQFLFEYFSETQRNKGNFPGRFSGRQFSNSRSEMNVSTLELGDSALYLCASMARNTGELFFGEGSRLTVL.

Worth noting for this clone: The identical CDR3 is also encoded by other nucleotide sequences in the sample. The V gene is TRBV19, the J gene TRBJ1-4; TRBD1 might be the D (5 bases). Germline-derived CDR1 and CDR2 are LNHDA and SQIVND (reference sequence). There are 14 residues in the CDR3. Trimming took 2 bases from V and 4 from J, leaving 8 bases between them. The CDR3 bases are TGTGCCAGTAGTATACAGGGAAGTAATGAAAAACTGTTTTTT. Protein sequence: CASSIQGSNEKLFF. Based on the CDR3 plus reference TRBV19 and TRBJ1-4, the full variable domain is DGGITQSPKYLFRKEGQNVTLSCEQNLNHDAMYWYRQDPGQGLRLIYYSQIVNDFQKGDIAEGYSVSREKKESFPLTVTSAQKNPTAFYLCASSIQGSNEKLFFGSGTQLSVL.